Below, 32 T cell receptor beta chains from the same sample are listed, as sequenced in a study of regulatory T cells in long-lasting Graves disease. Described time point: newly diagnosed GD, antithyroid drugs for less than 3 months. The authors made the TCR library using RNA they extracted from PBMCs. HTBI primers from iRepertoire and Arm-PCR of CDR3 regions yielded the TCR beta libraries. From the multiplex PCR reads, TCRdb called clonotypes with MiXCR, one entry per CDR3 protein. The sample shows more than 450,000 distinct CDR3 sequences, 15% to 20% of them seen only once. The same sample was also used in a study of T cells in Graves' hyperthyroidism and ophthalmopathy.

The sample consisted of peripheral blood mononuclear cells (PBMCs), taken at new diagnosis, from a patient treated with antithyroid drugs. The receptors originated from a man aged 40-49 years with Graves disease.

In its sample, this clonotype was seen a few times. The chain links TRBV29-1 to TRBJ2-7; perhaps TRBD1 as D (6 bases). The CDR3 consists of 12 residues. Germline CDR1 and CDR2: SQVTM and ANQGSEA. V lost 4 bases and J lost 2, with 9 bases in between. The CDR3 protein is CSVVNRAYEQYF. The CDR3 DNA is TGCAGCGTTGTCAACAGGGCCTACGAGCAGTACTTC.

This clonotype was detected many times. J is TRBJ2-2 and V is TRBV28; weak D call: TRBD1 (5 bases). CDR1 is MDHEN and CDR2 is SYDVKM in the germline V gene. The CDR3 runs 15 residues. Trimming removed 5 bases at V and 6 bases at J, with 16 bases between. CDR3 DNA sequence: TGTGCCAGCAGTCTCGTGACAGATGGATCCGGGGAGCTGTTTTTT. Encoded protein: CASSLVTDGSGELFF.

This clonotype was seen only a few times. This chain connects TRBV15 to TRBJ2-3; 8 nucleotides match TRBD2. CDR1 LNHNV and CDR2 YYDKDF come from the germline V gene (reference sequence). The V gene end was trimmed by 8 bases and the J gene end by 11 bases; junction bases not matched to a gene: 12. The CDR3 length is 13 residues. The CDR3 reads CATERERAQGQYF. CDR3 bases: TGTGCCACCGAGCGGGAGAGGGCTCAGGGGCAGTATTTT.

V is TRBV12-3 or TRBV12-4 and J is TRBJ2-1; D remains ambiguous. This CDR3 has 14 amino acids. The V end lost 4 bases, the J end lost 0 bases, and 7 bases lay between the germline ends. This CDR3 is CASSSLRSYNEQFF. For the CDR3, the DNA is TGTGCCAGCAGTTCTCTCCGCTCCTACAATGAGCAGTTCTTC.

The chain recombines TRBV15 with TRBJ1-2; 8 nucleotides match TRBD1. The CDR3 spans 14 residues. CDR1 and CDR2 (germline): LNHNV, YYDKDF (reference sequence). Losses at the gene ends were 0 bases for V and 6 bases for J; bases not matched to a gene: 3. This CDR3 reads CATSREDRVNGYTF. The CDR3 bases are TGTGCCACCAGCAGAGAGGACAGGGTGAATGGCTACACCTTC.

V and J are TRBV19 and TRBJ1-1; D perhaps matches TRBD1 (5 bases). In germline, CDR1 is LNHDA, CDR2 SQIVND (reference sequence). The length of the CDR3 is 14 residues. V was clipped by 3 bases and J by 1 base, with 9 bases between them. This chain's CDR3 is CASSMGRTNTEAFF. The CDR3 DNA is TGTGCCAGTAGTATGGGACGTACGAACACTGAAGCTTTCTTT.

Here the CDR3 DNA reads TGTGCCAGCAGAAAGGACGGGCCCCTCGGCTACACCTTC. This gives the protein CASRKDGPLGYTF. The V and J genes are TRBV7-9 and TRBJ1-2; no firm D call. Germline CDR1 reads SEHNR; CDR2 reads FQNEAQ (reference sequence). This CDR3 has 13 residues. Trimming removed 6 bases from V and 8 bases from J, with 16 bases in between.

This clonotype was found a few times. The rearrangement links TRBV15 to TRBJ1-3; D uncertain. This CDR3 contains 15 residues. V was clipped by 0 bases and J by 1 base, with 7 bases between them. Per germline, CDR1 LNHNV and CDR2 YYDKDF (reference sequence). CDR3 in amino acids: CATSRDKGSGNTIYF. CDR3 coding DNA: TGTGCCACCAGCAGAGACAAGGGTTCTGGAAACACCATATATTTT.

This clonotype occurred a few times. The chain carries TRBV6-1 and TRBJ1-2; a weak D match, TRBD1 (6 bases). Trimming shortened V by 6 bases and J by 2 bases, and 13 bases separated the two germline ends. The CDR3 has 14 residues. Germline CDR1 is MNHNS and CDR2 is SASEGT. In nucleotides, the CDR3 is TGTGCCAGCAGGCCCGGGACAAACAACTATGGCTACACCTTC. Translated: CASRPGTNNYGYTF.

The chain is built from TRBV30 and TRBJ1-1, with a weak D call TRBD1 (5 bases). The CDR3 totals 12 residues. Trimming removed 0 bases from V and 9 bases from J, with 11 bases in between. The germline V gene encodes CDR1 GTSNPN and CDR2 SVGIG (reference sequence). CDR3 coding DNA: TGTGCCTGGAGTGTAAGGGGTCGGAAAGCTTTCTTT. Amino acids: CAWSVRGRKAFF.

This clonotype was found many times. The chain employs TRBV2 and TRBJ2-5; weak D call: TRBD1 (6 bases). The germline gives CDR1 SNHLY, CDR2 FYNNEI. Trimming shortened V by 6 bases and J by 5 bases, and 10 bases separated the two germline ends. CDR3 length equals 12 residues. The CDR3 sequence: CASRKDSETQYF. In nucleotides, the CDR3 is TGTGCCAGCAGAAAGGACAGTGAGACCCAGTACTTC.

There are a few counts of this clonotype. The genes are TRBV5-5 and TRBJ2-1; no firm D call. Trimming took off 3 bases at V and 4 bases at J, with 11 bases between the two ends. Germline V gene sequence: CDR1 SGHKS, CDR2 YYEKEE (reference sequence). CDR3 length: 14 residues. In DNA, the CDR3 is TGTGCCAGCAGCTCGATACTGCGTTACAATGAGCAGTTCTTC. Residues: CASSSILRYNEQFF.

This clonotype was seen repeatedly, ten times or more. This chain joins TRBV28 and TRBJ2-3; 10 nucleotides match TRBD2. The CDR3 totals 16 residues. The ends lost 3 bases at V and 1 base at J; junction bases unmatched: 4. The V gene's germline CDR1 is MDHEN and CDR2 SYDVKM. DNA for the CDR3: TGTGCCAGCAGTTTCGAGCGGGAGGGCCGCACAGATACGCAGTATTTT. It encodes CASSFEREGRTDTQYF.

The J gene is TRBJ1-2, the V gene TRBV29-1; D not resolved. Germline V gene sequence: CDR1 SQVTM, CDR2 ANQGSEA. Trimming stripped 4 bases from V and 0 bases from J, with 3 bases between. The CDR3 totals 11 residues. CDR3 DNA sequence: TGCAGCGTTGGGGCTAACTATGGCTACACCTTC. It specifies CSVGANYGYTF.

This clonotype was observed many times. This rearrangement joins TRBV3-1 to TRBJ2-3; D is ambiguous. This CDR3 has 15 residues. Per the germline V gene, CDR1 is LGHDT and CDR2 is YNNKEL (reference sequence). V lost 4 bases and J lost 0, with 11 bases in between. The CDR3 here is CASSPRTPSTDTQYF. CDR3 sequence (DNA): TGTGCCAGCAGCCCTCGGACCCCTAGCACAGATACGCAGTATTTT.

This clonotype was found a few times. This rearrangement joins TRBV7-2 to TRBJ2-7; TRBD2 matches at 12 bases. V lost 5 bases, J lost 5 bases, and 16 bases stayed unmatched. This CDR3 region has 18 residues. Germline V gene sequence: CDR1 SGHTA, CDR2 FQGNSA. CDR3 DNA sequence: TGTGCCAGCAGCCGCCGTGGATCGACTAGCGGGAGTTCTAACGAGCAGTACTTC. It is translated as CASSRRGSTSGSSNEQYF.

At least ten counts were recorded for this clonotype. This chain links TRBV18 with TRBJ2-1, with 9 bases identical to TRBD1. The germline V gene encodes CDR1 KGHSH and CDR2 LQKENI. The CDR3 loop spans 15 amino acids. Losses at the gene ends were 3 bases for V and 7 bases for J; bases not matched to a gene: 7. The CDR3 nucleotides read TGTGCCAGCTCACCCCCGGACAGGGGCGGGAATGAGCAGTTCTTC. This sequence encodes CASSPPDRGGNEQFF.

This clonotype was counted at least ten times. The chain combines TRBV2 with TRBJ1-1; D not resolved. CDR3 length equals 13 residues. V shed 7 bases and J shed 2 bases, with 11 bases lying between them. Looked up from germline, CDR1 is SNHLY and CDR2 is FYNNEI. Here the CDR3 reads CASNRYSNTEAFF. The CDR3 DNA reads TGTGCCAGCAATCGGTACTCTAACACTGAAGCTTTCTTT.

This clonotype showed up many times. CDR3 nucleotides: TGCGCCAGCAGCTTGGGGGACAGGGGGTCCGGAAACACCATATATTTT. Protein: CASSLGDRGSGNTIYF. This chain connects TRBV5-1 to TRBJ1-3; 11 bases agree with TRBD1. The CDR3 runs to 16 residues. Per germline, CDR1 SGHRS and CDR2 YFSETQ. V trimming: 0 bases; J trimming: 4 bases; junction bases outside the gene matches: 3.

Many counts were recorded for this clonotype. The V gene is TRBV6-2 or TRBV6-3, the J gene TRBJ2-1, with TRBD2 matching 9 bases. From germline, CDR1 is MNHEY and CDR2 SVGEGT. This CDR3 spans 16 amino acids. The V segment lost 2 bases and the J segment 7 bases; nucleotides outside the gene matches: 9. CDR3 nucleotides: TGTGCCAGCAGTTACCGGAGCGCGGGAGGGAGGAATGAGCAGTTCTTC. Encoded protein: CASSYRSAGGRNEQFF.

This chain uses TRBV29-1 with TRBJ1-1; a possible D gene is TRBD1 (6 bases). V gave up 7 bases and J gave up 1 base, with 19 bases separating them. Germline CDR1 reads SQVTM; CDR2 reads ANQGSEA. This CDR3 region has 15 residues. CDR3 loop: CSAGRAGTKNTEAFF. Here the CDR3 DNA reads TGCAGCGCCGGGCGCGCAGGGACAAAGAACACTGAAGCTTTCTTT.

This chain uses TRBV6-5 with TRBJ2-7; the match to TRBD1 covers 10 bases. CDR1 is MNHEY and CDR2 is SVGAGI in the germline V gene. Trimming cost V 0 bases and J 4 bases; bases outside gene matches: 3. The CDR3 has 15 residues. CDR3 bases: TGTGCCAGCAGTTACTCGGGGACAGGGGATTACGAGCAGTACTTC. Encoded protein: CASSYSGTGDYEQYF.

This clonotype was observed at least ten times. The chain couples TRBV6-1 to TRBJ2-7; the D gene is possibly TRBD1 (6 bases). Trimming cost V 6 bases and J 4 bases, with 19 bases left between them. Germline loops: CDR1 MNHNS, CDR2 SASEGT. This CDR3 comprises 15 residues. CDR3 DNA: TGTGCCAGCAGGACTACAGGGACCCAACCTTACGAGCAGTACTTC. It specifies CASRTTGTQPYEQYF.

This clonotype was observed many times. A read error may account for a junction end that differs from germline. The chain employs TRBV5-1 and TRBJ2-1; 7 bases match TRBD2. Germline-derived CDR1 and CDR2 are SGHRS and YFSETQ. The length of the CDR3 is 16 residues. The CDR3 loop is CASSLGLGGLYNEQFF. The CDR3 DNA reads TGTGCCAGCAGCTTAGGCCTCGGGGGACTATACAATGAGCAGTTCTTC.

CDR3 protein: CASSPTESYNEQFF. The CDR3 bases are TGTGCCAGCAGTCCAACAGAATCCTACAATGAGCAGTTCTTC. The chain recombines TRBV6-1 with TRBJ2-1; D uncertain. This CDR3 has 14 residues. Germline lookup yields CDR1 MNHNS and CDR2 SASEGT. Trimming cost V 5 bases and J 1 base, with 9 bases left between them.

This chain links TRBV19 with TRBJ2-7, with D perhaps matching TRBD1 (6 bases). Germline-derived CDR1 and CDR2 are LNHDA and SQIVND (reference sequence). CDR3 length: 13 amino acids. V gave up 3 bases and J gave up 3 bases, with 9 bases separating them. The CDR3 region has the DNA TGTGCCAGTAGTATCGGACAGTACTACGAGCAGTACTTC. Its protein product is CASSIGQYYEQYF.

This clonotype showed up many times. The gene calls are TRBV28 and TRBJ2-3; tentatively, D is TRBD2 (5 bases). Trimming left V 10 bases short and J 0 bases short, with 14 bases between. The CDR3 length is 14 residues. The V gene's germline CDR1 is MDHEN and CDR2 SYDVKM. The CDR3 loop is CAIERSPSTDTQYF. CDR3 nucleotides: TGTGCCATCGAGCGGTCTCCGAGCACAGATACGCAGTATTTT.

This clonotype was recorded many times. V gene TRBV10-3 combines with J gene TRBJ2-2; perhaps TRBD1 as D (6 bases). Deletions cut 8 bases from V and 6 bases from J, with 16 bases between. Looked up from germline, CDR1 is ENHRY and CDR2 is SYGVKD. The CDR3 contains 14 residues. The CDR3, as DNA: TGTGCCATCGGGGGCCAGCTGGGTTCCGGGGAGCTGTTTTTT. Translation gives CAIGGQLGSGELFF.

The chain couples TRBV2 to TRBJ2-7; TRBD2 might be the D (5 bases). The germline V gene has CDR1 SNHLY and CDR2 FYNNEI. The V end was cut by 4 bases, the J end by 7 bases, with 8 bases between. The CDR3 sequence is 11 residues long. The CDR3 reads CASSAPGEQYF. CDR3 nucleotides: TGTGCCAGCAGTGCCCCGGGGGAGCAGTACTTC.

The chain links TRBV10-2 to TRBJ2-7; 9 bases match TRBD2. Trimming at V came to 3 bases and at J to 2 bases, leaving 14 bases not matched to a gene. Looked up from germline, CDR1 is WSHSY and CDR2 is SAAADI. This CDR3 spans 18 amino acids. CDR3 in amino acids: CASSDFHEIAGDPYEQYF. In DNA, the CDR3 is TGCGCCAGCAGTGATTTCCATGAAATAGCGGGAGACCCCTACGAGCAGTACTTC.

This clonotype was observed many times. This chain joins TRBV15 and TRBJ2-3, with 11 positions matching TRBD2. J gave up 2 bases and V 3 bases, and 13 bases lay outside the gene matches. The CDR3 extends over 19 amino acids. The germline V gene has CDR1 LNHNV and CDR2 YYDKDF (reference sequence). The CDR3 DNA is TGTGCCACCAGCAGGGCATTCGGGGGGACTAGCGGACCCACAGATACGCAGTATTTT. It codes for CATSRAFGGTSGPTDTQYF.

The chain is built from TRBV7-9 and TRBJ2-3; TRBD2 matches at 11 bases. This CDR3 has 19 residues. From germline, CDR1 is SEHNR and CDR2 FQNEAQ (reference sequence). J was trimmed by 0 bases and V by 3 bases; bases with no gene match: 11. CDR3 loop: CASSFPSSGRTESTDTQYF. The CDR3, as DNA: TGTGCCAGCAGCTTTCCCTCTAGCGGGAGGACTGAAAGCACAGATACGCAGTATTTT. Filled out from reference TRBV7-9 and TRBJ2-3, the complete variable domain reads DTGVSQNPRHKITKRGQNVTFRCDPISEHNRLYWYRQTLGQGPEFLTYFQNEAQLEKSRLLSDRFSAERPKGSFSTLEIQRTEQGDSAMYLCASSFPSSGRTESTDTQYFGPGTRLTVL.